This passage covers 7 T cell receptor beta chains from one sample sequenced in a study of CD8 T cells in ankylosing spondylitis. TCRdb reprocessed the 5' RACE reads with MiXCR, giving one entry per CDR3 protein. This sample has approximately 130,000 distinct CDR3 sequences, with roughly a tenth found just once. The specimen was blood, either unsorted or a sorted T cell fraction (not recorded which). These receptors were obtained from a male donor with ankylosing spondylitis or in good health (not recorded which).

The chain uses TRBV7-2 and TRBJ2-7; 7 nucleotides align to TRBD1. The V and J ends lost 5 bases and 2 bases, in that order; junction bases with no gene match: 9. The CDR3 consists of 15 residues. Per the germline V gene, CDR1 is SGHTA and CDR2 is FQGNSA. For the CDR3, the DNA is TGTGCCAGCAGCCCCAACTCCGGGACAGCCTACGAGCAGTACTTC. Translating it yields CASSPNSGTAYEQYF.

This clonotype has ten or more counts. This chain links TRBV20-1 with TRBJ2-3; D is uncertain. This CDR3 region has 14 residues. Trimming removed 0 bases at V and 5 bases at J, with 12 bases between. Germline lookup yields CDR1 DFQATT and CDR2 SNEGSKA (reference sequence). The CDR3 nucleotides read TGCAGTGCTAGAGATCTCGGAGTCATAGATACGCAGTATTTT. This sequence encodes CSARDLGVIDTQYF.

This clonotype was seen at least ten times. The chain joins TRBV18 to TRBJ2-3, with D unresolved. The CDR3 runs 13 residues. Trimming shortened V by 4 bases and J by 6 bases, and 11 bases separated the two germline ends. Germline CDR1 KGHSH, CDR2 LQKENI. The DNA of the CDR3 is TGTGCCAGCTCACGTGATCTCTCCGATACGCAGTATTTT. This translates into CASSRDLSDTQYF.

As regards this clonotype: The junction departs from the called germline gene at one end, perhaps through a read error. The rearrangement uses TRBV10-3 and TRBJ2-7; 10 bases fit TRBD1. Germline-derived CDR1 and CDR2 are ENHRY and SYGVKD. The CDR3 totals 14 residues. The CDR3 protein is CATSPGTGDYEQYF. CDR3 nucleotide sequence: TGTGCCACCAGTCCCGGGACAGGGGACTACGAGCAGTACTTC.

This clonotype was recorded many times. This chain links TRBV5-1 with TRBJ2-2; no reliable D call. CDR3 size: 13 residues. The germline V and J ends were trimmed by 0 bases and 4 bases, with 4 bases remaining between them. Germline lookup yields CDR1 SGHRS and CDR2 YFSETQ. The CDR3 DNA follows: TGCGCCAGCAGCTTGGAACCCACCGGGGAGCTGTTTTTT. Amino acid sequence: CASSLEPTGELFF.

J is TRBJ2-2 and V is TRBV5-1, with TRBD1 identical over 7 bases. There are 16 residues in the CDR3. Trimming cost V 4 bases and J 4 bases; bases outside gene matches: 10. Looked up from germline, CDR1 is SGHRS and CDR2 is YFSETQ. The CDR3 protein is CASSPSTTGVTGELFF. The CDR3 region has the DNA TGCGCCAGCAGCCCTTCAACTACAGGGGTCACCGGGGAGCTGTTTTTT.

This clonotype was seen only a few times. The chain joins TRBV7-2 to TRBJ2-5; D possibly uses TRBD1 or TRBD2 (6 bases each). The germline V gene encodes CDR1 SGHTA and CDR2 FQGNSA. The V and J ends lost 8 bases and 4 bases respectively, with 26 bases between them. This CDR3 spans 17 amino acids. CDR3 loop: CASSPRVGGIGGETQYF. CDR3 DNA: TGTGCCAGCTCCCCGAGGGTAGGGGGGATCGGAGGAGAGACCCAGTACTTC.